Following are 29 T cell receptor beta chains from one sample sequenced in a study of shared clonotypes between healthy human individuals. Repertoires were generated with immunoSEQ multiplex PCR, while TCRdb's copy carries only in-frame clones and drops some. The sample has some 1 million clones, around 74% seen once. Material for sequencing was memory CD4+ T cells sorted from blood. The subset is: CD45RA-negative fraction. The origin of the receptors is a young man in good health.

The chain joins TRBV5-4 to TRBJ1-4, with 9 bases fitting TRBD1. Germline CDR1 reads SGHNT; CDR2 reads YYREEE (reference sequence). Trimming at V came to 3 bases and at J to 0 bases, leaving 12 bases not matched to a gene. This CDR3 has 19 residues. CDR3: CASSSGIGQGRTTNEKLFF. The CDR3 bases are TGTGCCAGCAGCTCCGGGATCGGACAGGGGAGGACAACTAATGAAAAACTGTTTTTT. The variable domain in full, completed from reference TRBV5-4 and TRBJ1-4, reads ETGVTQSPTHLIKTRGQQVTLRCSSQSGHNTVSWYQQALGQGPQFIFQYYREEENGRGNFPPRFSGLQFPNYSSELNVNALELDDSALYLCASSSGIGQGRTTNEKLFFGSGTQLSVL.

The gene calls are TRBV5-1 and TRBJ1-1, with D unresolved. Germline CDR1 is SGHRS and CDR2 is YFSETQ. V was clipped by 2 bases and J by 1 base, with 9 bases between them. This CDR3 is 14 amino acids long. The chain's CDR3 is CASSFLQTNTEAFF. In nucleotides, the CDR3 is TGCGCCAGCAGCTTTCTACAAACGAACACTGAAGCTTTCTTT.

The chain links TRBV29-1 to TRBJ2-1; D gene unclear. Trimming pared 5 bases from V and 9 bases from J, leaving 11 bases between. The CDR3 sequence is 11 residues long. The germline gives CDR1 SQVTM, CDR2 ANQGSEA. The CDR3 loop is CSVSQGSEQFF. Here the CDR3 DNA reads TGCAGCGTTAGTCAAGGAAGTGAGCAGTTCTTC.

This clone was counted only a few times. The chain uses TRBV19 and TRBJ1-2; 8 nucleotides agree with TRBD1. With 8 bases clipped from V and 5 bases from J, the junction kept 10 bases outside the gene matches. The germline gives CDR1 LNHDA, CDR2 SQIVND (reference sequence). The CDR3 is made up of 14 amino acids. The CDR3 region is CASEFPGQEYGYTF. The CDR3 nucleotides read TGTGCCAGTGAATTTCCGGGACAGGAATATGGCTACACCTTC.

This clone was observed once. The V gene is TRBV5-4, the J gene TRBJ2-3; 9 bases fit TRBD1. The CDR3 is 15 amino acids. J was trimmed by 3 bases and V by 4 bases; bases with no gene match: 6. CDR1 and CDR2 from the germline V gene are SGHNT and YYREEE (reference sequence). This CDR3 reads CASSPDRGRTDTQYF. The DNA of the CDR3 is TGTGCCAGCAGCCCTGACAGGGGGAGAACAGATACGCAGTATTTT.

Remarks on this clone: The sample carries other DNA sequences with the same CDR3. V gene TRBV9 combines with J gene TRBJ2-2; no clear D gene. V lost 2 bases and J lost 0, with 5 bases in between. The CDR3 contains 14 residues. The germline V gene encodes CDR1 SGDLS and CDR2 YYNGEE. The CDR3 region has the DNA TGTGCCAGCAGCGTTTCCCCGAACACCGGGGAGCTGTTTTTT. Translation: CASSVSPNTGELFF. The variable domain in full, with the rest retrieved from reference TRBV9 and TRBJ2-2, is DSGVTQTPKHLITATGQRVTLRCSPRSGDLSVYWYQQSLDQGLQFLIQYYNGEERAKGNILERFSAQQFPDLHSELNLSSLELGDSALYFCASSVSPNTGELFFGEGSRLTVL.

This chain joins TRBV25-1 and TRBJ2-1; D is undetermined. The CDR3 runs 15 residues. V lost 4 bases and J 5 bases, leaving 15 bases between the germline ends. Germline CDR1 and CDR2: MGHDK and SYGVNS. CDR3 in DNA: TGTGCCAGCAGTGGGTCCACGGTGGTCCACAATGAGCAGTTCTTC. This sequence encodes CASSGSTVVHNEQFF.

This chain connects TRBV5-6 to TRBJ1-2; maybe TRBD1 (5 bases). Trimming removed 7 bases from V and 0 bases from J, with 13 bases in between. The CDR3 spans 14 residues. Germline V gene lookup returns CDR1 SGHDT and CDR2 YYEEEE. CDR3 sequence: CASHRGEANYGYTF. The CDR3 DNA reads TGTGCCAGCCACAGAGGGGAAGCTAACTATGGCTACACCTTC.

In DNA form, the CDR3 reads TGTGCCAGCAGCCTGGACAGGGACCGCAATCAGCCCCAGCATTTT. Translating it yields CASSLDRDRNQPQHF. The chain employs TRBV7-2 and TRBJ1-5, with 8 nucleotides matching TRBD1. The V and J ends lost 5 bases and 2 bases, in that order; junction bases with no gene match: 5. This CDR3 region has 15 residues. In germline, CDR1 is SGHTA, CDR2 FQGNSA.

This sequence joins TRBV12-5 and TRBJ2-1; 9 bases are shared with TRBD2. There are 16 residues in the CDR3. V lost 5 bases and J lost 6; bases outside the gene matches: 11. CDR1 is LGHNT, CDR2 FRNRAP, per germline. DNA for the CDR3: TGTGCTAGTGGTCCAAGGTTAGCGGGGGACTTCAATGAGCAGTTCTTC. Encoded protein: CASGPRLAGDFNEQFF.

The chain has TRBV5-5 and TRBJ2-2, with TRBD2 identical over 7 bases. The CDR3 consists of 19 residues. Germline CDR1 reads SGHKS; CDR2 reads YYEKEE (reference sequence). J was trimmed by 5 bases and V by 3 bases; bases with no gene match: 19. Here the CDR3 DNA reads TGTGCCAGCAGCTGGACAATTGGCGGGAGTGATTTAAGGACCGGGGAGCTGTTTTTT. Translated: CASSWTIGGSDLRTGELFF.

The chain carries TRBV27 and TRBJ1-1; 8 nucleotides agree with TRBD1. Germline V gene lookup returns CDR1 MNHEY and CDR2 SMNVEV (reference sequence). Germline trimming cut 5 bases from V and 4 bases from J; bases unmatched to any gene: 6. This CDR3 is 14 amino acids long. CDR3 protein: CASSPGQGSTEAFF. The CDR3 bases are TGTGCCAGCAGTCCCGGACAGGGTAGCACTGAAGCTTTCTTT.

The V call is TRBV9, the J call TRBJ1-1; 7 bases agree with TRBD1. The J segment lost 0 bases and the V segment lost 3 bases, leaving 2 bases of the junction unmatched. This CDR3 has 14 amino acids. Germline V lookup: CDR1 SGDLS, CDR2 YYNGEE. In nucleotides, the CDR3 is TGTGCCAGCAGCGCGACAGGGCTGAACACTGAAGCTTTCTTT. Translation gives CASSATGLNTEAFF.

The V call is TRBV5-1, the J call TRBJ2-1; D is ambiguous. This CDR3 spans 14 amino acids. Trimming stripped 4 bases from V and 4 bases from J, with 12 bases between. Germline V CDR1 and CDR2: SGHRS, YFSETQ. For the CDR3, the DNA is TGCGCCAGCAGCCGTGACCCCACGTACAATGAGCAGTTCTTC. Amino acid sequence: CASSRDPTYNEQFF.

The chain uses TRBV30 and TRBJ1-5, with 9 bases lining up with TRBD1. The length of the CDR3 is 13 residues. V dropped 0 bases and J dropped 10; count of bases not matched to a gene: 4. Germline values: CDR1 GTSNPN, CDR2 SVGIG (reference sequence). CDR3 nucleotide sequence: TGTGCCTGGAGTGTACAGGGGGCGCGACCCCAGCATTTT. Protein sequence: CAWSVQGARPQHF. Combining the CDR3 with reference TRBV30 and TRBJ1-5 gives the whole variable domain SQTIHQWPATLVQPVGSPLSLECTVEGTSNPNLYWYRQAAGRGLQLLFYSVGIGQISSEVPQNLSASRPQDRQFILSSKKLLLSDSGFYLCAWSVQGARPQHFGDGTRLSIL.

The J gene is TRBJ2-6, the V gene TRBV21-1; the D call of TRBD1 is as the table states it, not checked on the DNA. TRBV21-1 is described as a pseudogene. The CDR3 is 19 residues long. This chain's CDR3 is CASSNRARGNSTGANVLTF. The CDR3 coding sequence is TGTGCCAGCAGCAACAGAGCAAGGGGCAATAGCACTGGGGCCAACGTCCTGACTTTC.

The chain couples TRBV7-9 to TRBJ1-2; no firm D call. Germline V CDR1 and CDR2: SEHNR, FQNEAQ (reference sequence). Trimming shortened V by 2 bases and J by 8 bases, and 12 bases separated the two germline ends. The CDR3 spans 13 residues. CDR3: CASSLPNERGYTF. CDR3 in DNA: TGTGCCAGCAGCTTACCGAATGAAAGGGGCTACACCTTC.

The chain recombines TRBV13 with TRBJ2-5; D remains ambiguous. With 4 bases removed from V and 4 bases from J, the gap between germline ends came to 19 bases. Germline-derived CDR1 and CDR2 are PRHDT and FYEKMQ (reference sequence). This CDR3 is built from 16 residues. The CDR3 DNA sequence: TGTGCCAGCAGCTCCCGTTTTCTGAGTGGGCGAGAGACCCAGTACTTC. As protein: CASSSRFLSGRETQYF.

V and J are TRBV5-6 and TRBJ1-2; 12 positions match TRBD1. CDR3 length equals 15 residues. Germline values: CDR1 SGHDT, CDR2 YYEEEE. J lost 6 bases, V lost 4 bases, and 7 bases had no gene match. This CDR3 reads CASSGARDRGHGYTF. In nucleotides, the CDR3 is TGTGCCAGCAGCGGGGCCCGGGACAGGGGGCATGGCTACACCTTC.

V is TRBV9 and J is TRBJ2-5; 11 bases map to TRBD2. J was trimmed by 9 bases and V by 0 bases; bases with no gene match: 7. The CDR3 has 15 residues. Germline V gene sequence: CDR1 SGDLS, CDR2 YYNGEE. CDR3 sequence reads: CASSVDLSGGASQYF. Written as DNA, the CDR3 is TGTGCCAGCAGCGTAGACCTTAGCGGGGGGGCGTCCCAGTACTTC.

This sequence joins TRBV19 and TRBJ2-3, with D possibly called TRBD1 or TRBD2 (5 bases each). Germline loops: CDR1 LNHDA, CDR2 SQIVND (reference sequence). The CDR3 covers 15 residues. Between the trimmed V and J ends, which lost 5 bases and 3 bases, there was a span of 15 bases. The chain's CDR3 is CASSGTFKYTDTQYF. CDR3 sequence (DNA): TGTGCCAGTAGTGGGACCTTCAAATATACAGATACGCAGTATTTT.

CDR3 nucleotides: TGTGCCAGCAGCCCGCTCGCGGGGGGGGCGAACACCGGGGAGCTGTTTTTT. Translating it yields CASSPLAGGANTGELFF. This chain connects TRBV4-2 to TRBJ2-2, with 9 bases lining up with TRBD2. Trimming removed 4 bases from V and 0 bases from J; junction bases left unmatched: 6. This CDR3 spans 17 amino acids. Germline assignment: CDR1 LGHNA and CDR2 YNFKEQ.

The chain combines TRBV6-1 with TRBJ2-3, with TRBD2 as a possible D gene (6 bases). V lost 4 bases and J 3 bases, leaving 17 bases between the germline ends. The CDR3 length is 16 residues. Germline values: CDR1 MNHNS, CDR2 SASEGT. This CDR3 reads CASSGVGGLGTDTQYF. In DNA form, the CDR3 reads TGTGCCAGCAGTGGAGTGGGGGGACTTGGGACAGATACGCAGTATTTT.

This chain uses TRBV11-1 with TRBJ2-3; perhaps TRBD2 as D (6 bases). The CDR3 extends over 17 amino acids. Germline V lookup: CDR1 SGHAT, CDR2 FQDESV (reference sequence). Trimming cost V 9 bases and J 4 bases, with 26 bases left between them. CDR3 nucleotides: TGTGCCAGTGCCTCTGGACGGCCCGGGACTCGGGCAGATACGCAGTATTTT. Its protein product is CASASGRPGTRADTQYF.

The chain carries TRBV6-1 and TRBJ2-5; 9 nucleotides agree with TRBD1. V lost 9 bases to trimming and J lost 1 base; unmatched junction nucleotides: 9. Per the germline V gene, CDR1 is MNHNS and CDR2 is SASEGT. The CDR3 is made up of 15 amino acids. The CDR3 DNA reads as TGTGCCAGTACGCCACAGGGGGCCGTCCAAGAGACCCAGTACTTC. Protein product: CASTPQGAVQETQYF.

The chain links TRBV5-1 to TRBJ2-2, with unresolved D. The CDR3 loop spans 13 amino acids. V lost 0 bases to trimming and J lost 4 bases, with 4 bases between them. CDR1 and CDR2 (germline): SGHRS, YFSETQ. In DNA, the CDR3 is TGCGCCAGCAGCTTGGCTCTCACCGGGGAGCTGTTTTTT. Translation gives CASSLALTGELFF.

This clone showed up just a few times. This sample includes further DNA sequences coding for the same CDR3. The chain joins TRBV30 to TRBJ1-4, with D unresolved. From germline, CDR1 is GTSNPN and CDR2 SVGIG (reference sequence). This CDR3 spans 11 amino acids. Trimming shortened V by 0 bases and J by 8 bases, and 4 bases separated the two germline ends. The CDR3 DNA reads TGTGCCTGGAGTGTACAGGAAAAACTGTTTTTT. It codes for CAWSVQEKLFF.

The CDR3 sequence is CASSENWDQPQHF. The CDR3 DNA sequence: TGTGCCAGCAGTGAAAATTGGGATCAGCCCCAGCATTTT. The rearrangement uses TRBV25-1 and TRBJ1-5; D call uncertain. The length of the CDR3 is 13 residues. Germline CDR1 reads MGHDK; CDR2 reads SYGVNS. V was shortened by 2 bases and J by 5 bases, with 7 bases between the two germline ends.

This chain joins TRBV6-1 and TRBJ1-4; 8 bases agree with TRBD1. The V gene end was trimmed by 5 bases and the J gene end by 7 bases; junction bases not matched to a gene: 9. The germline V gene encodes CDR1 MNHNS and CDR2 SASEGT. The CDR3 loop spans 15 amino acids. CDR3 sequence reads: CASSSWTGRGEKLFF. CDR3 DNA sequence: TGTGCCAGCAGTTCTTGGACAGGGAGGGGTGAAAAACTGTTTTTT.